A selection of T cell receptor beta chains follows, all from one sample in a study of cytomegalovirus exposure and HLA in healthy donors. Here immunoSEQ multiplex PCR was the method, and the copy in TCRdb shows in-frame clones only, minus some. The table has 150,000 to 200,000 clones, 84% seen once; the top ten hold 0.25% to 0.3%. Input material: PBMCs. The receptors were gathered from a boy between 10 and 17 years old in good health and CMV-seronegative. The CDR3 runs from the conserved cysteine through the conserved F or W. D genes are given only for firm matches. The size of a clone is reported for some rows only, either as once, few or many, or as a class for expanded clones.

V gene	clone size	D gene	J gene	CDR3 DNA	CDR3 protein
TRBV11-3	.	.	TRBJ2-5	TGTGCCAGCAGCTGGGTGAGGTCACGCCGGAAAGAGACCCAGTACTTC	CASSWVRSRRKETQYF
TRBV6-1	.	TRBD1	TRBJ2-7	TGTGCCAGCAGCCGGGACAGTCCCTACGAGCAGTACTTC	CASSRDSPYEQYF
TRBV7-8	.	TRBD2	TRBJ2-7	TGTGCCAGCAGCTCCGTAAGCGGGAGGGCTGTCTACGAGCAGTACTTC	CASSSVSGRAVYEQYF
TRBV7-2	.	.	TRBJ2-1	TGTGCCAGCACCCGTCTACAGGGCCATGAGCAGTTCTTC	CASTRLQGHEQFF
TRBV18	.	TRBD1	TRBJ1-2	TGTGCCAGCTCACCAAGCAGGGGGCTGTATGGCTACACCTTC	CASSPSRGLYGYTF
TRBV30	.	.	TRBJ1-5	TGTGCCTGGAGTACAGGAGGAGGGAATCAGCCCCAGCATTTT	CAWSTGGGNQPQHF
TRBV6-4	.	.	TRBJ1-1	TGTGCCAGCAAAGGGGGGGGGCCGAACACTGAAGCTTTCTTT	CASKGGGPNTEAFF
TRBV2	.	.	TRBJ1-5	TGTGCCAGCAATGTAGTGAGGAGCAATCAGCCCCAGCATTTT	CASNVVRSNQPQHF
TRBV7-8	.	TRBD2	TRBJ2-2	TGTGCCAGCAGCTTAGCGGTAGCGGGACTCACCGGGGAGCTGTTTTTT	CASSLAVAGLTGELFF
TRBV2	.	TRBD2	TRBJ2-5	TGTGCCAGCAGCGCACCGGGACTAGCGGTCTGGGGGGTGGGGACCCAGTACTTC	CASSAPGLAVWGVGTQYF
TRBV28	.	.	TRBJ2-7	TGTGCCAGCAGTGGATTCACGTCGGAGGGGAACTACGAGCAGTACTTC	CASSGFTSEGNYEQYF
TRBV9	.	TRBD2	TRBJ2-3	TGTGCCAGCAGCGAGCGGGGGGGTAGCACAGATACGCAGTATTTT	CASSERGGSTDTQYF
TRBV27	.	TRBD1	TRBJ2-6	TGTGCCAGCAGTTTGAAATGGACAGGTGAATACTCTGGGGCCAACGTCCTGACTTTC	CASSLKWTGEYSGANVLTF
TRBV5-4	.	.	TRBJ2-6	TGTGCCAGCAGCATTAGCAGGGGATATGGGGCCAACGTCCTGACTTTC	CASSISRGYGANVLTF
TRBV4-1	.	TRBD1	TRBJ1-5	TGCGCCAGCAGCCACCGGGACAGGGGGCCGAGCAATCAGCCCCAGCATTTT	CASSHRDRGPSNQPQHF
TRBV5-1	few	.	TRBJ1-1	TGCGCCAGCAGCTTACTCGGACAGATGAACACTGAAGCTTTCTTT	CASSLLGQMNTEAFF
TRBV7-3	.	.	TRBJ2-2	TGTGCCAGCAGCCCTGCTCTCGGGAACACCGGGGAGCTGTTTTTT	CASSPALGNTGELFF
TRBV4-1	.	TRBD1	TRBJ2-7	TGCGCCAGCAGCCAGCCCGGGACAGGGTACTACGAGCAGTACTTC	CASSQPGTGYYEQYF
TRBV9	.	TRBD1	TRBJ2-3	TGTGCCAGCAGTGTTCCTACTACAGGGGGCGCAGAGCGGGTTACGCAGTATTTT	CASSVPTTGGAERVTQYF
TRBV5-1	.	TRBD2	TRBJ2-7	TGCGCCAGCAGCTTGGCGCTAGCGGGAGTTGGCGAGCAGTACTTC	CASSLALAGVGEQYF
TRBV6-1	.	TRBD1	TRBJ2-2	TGTGCCAGCAGTGGGGGAGACAGGGGGACCGGGGAGCTGTTTTTT	CASSGGDRGTGELFF
TRBV30	.	.	TRBJ1-4	TGTGCCTGGGACCAGGGGTCGGCTAATGAAAAACTGTTTTTT	CAWDQGSANEKLFF
TRBV6-5	once	TRBD1	TRBJ1-3	TGTGCCAGCAGTTATCGCCCAGGGGGTGGAAACACCATATATTTT	CASSYRPGGGNTIYF
TRBV15	.	.	TRBJ2-7	TGTGCCACCAGCTCCCCGAGGGTCTACGAGCAGTACTTC	CATSSPRVYEQYF
TRBV28	.	.	TRBJ1-1	TGTGCCAGCACCAAGGTAGGCTGGCAGGGCGGACCTGAAGCTTTCTTT	CASTKVGWQGGPEAFF
TRBV4-2	.	.	TRBJ2-7	TGTGCCAGCAGCCTCGTCGTTGCGGGGCGGGACCGAACCTACGAGCAGTACTTC	CASSLVVAGRDRTYEQYF
TRBV19	.	.	TRBJ1-2	TGTGCCAGTAGTATTCTCTTTTCCTATGGCTACACCTTC	CASSILFSYGYTF
TRBV25-1	.	.	TRBJ1-2	TGTGCCAGCAGTGAATACACCGGGTATGGCTACACCTTC	CASSEYTGYGYTF
TRBV6-7	.	TRBD1	TRBJ2-5	TGTGCCAGCAGTTCTTCCGGGACAGGGGACACCCAGTACTTC	CASSSSGTGDTQYF
TRBV7-6	.	.	TRBJ1-5	TGTGCCAGCAGCTTAGAGTCCAGGTATAGCAATCAGCCCCAGCATTTT	CASSLESRYSNQPQHF
TRBV19	.	TRBD1	TRBJ2-2	TGTGCCAGTAGATCACGGGACAGGGCCACCGGGGAGCTGTTTTTT	CASRSRDRATGELFF
TRBV10-3	.	.	TRBJ2-7	TGTGCCATCAGTGTGGCAGTCATCGACGAGCAGTACTTC	CAISVAVIDEQYF
TRBV7-2	.	TRBD1	TRBJ2-5	TGTGCCAGCAGCCCCATCCCCGCGACAGGGACGGGAAAGACCCAGTACTTC	CASSPIPATGTGKTQYF
TRBV2	.	TRBD1	TRBJ2-5	TGTGCCTCTGCCGGGACAGGGGGCGCAGGTTCTCAAGAGACCCAGTACTTC	CASAGTGGAGSQETQYF
TRBV19	.	.	TRBJ1-5	TGTGCCAGTAAATTCGGGGAACATCACCGCAATCAGCCCCAGCATTTT	CASKFGEHHRNQPQHF
TRBV29-1	.	.	TRBJ2-1	TGCAGCGTTGTTAGGGGGTCCGGTGAGCAGTTCTTC	CSVVRGSGEQFF
TRBV7-2	.	TRBD1	TRBJ2-3	TGTGCCAGCAGCTTACAAGGGGGCCCAGATACGCAGTATTTT	CASSLQGGPDTQYF
TRBV29-1	once	.	TRBJ1-2	TGCAGCGTTGTGGACAGTACTCCTAACTATGGCTACACCTTC	CSVVDSTPNYGYTF
TRBV4-1	.	.	TRBJ2-2	TGCGCCAGCACCGGGGGGAACACCGGGGAGCTGTTTTTT	CASTGGNTGELFF
TRBV6-5	once	TRBD1	TRBJ1-1	TGTGCCAGCAGGGGGGAACAGGGGGTAAGCACTGAAGCTTTCTTT	CASRGEQGVSTEAFF
TRBV6-5	.	TRBD1	TRBJ1-5	TGTGCCAGACGCAGCGACAGGGAAAATCAGCCCCAGCATTTT	CARRSDRENQPQHF
TRBV29-1	.	TRBD1	TRBJ2-2	TGCAGCGCCGGGACAGGGATCGGGGAGCTGTTTTTT	CSAGTGIGELFF
TRBV27	once	TRBD1	TRBJ1-5	TGTGCCAGCAGTGACAGGGGTGTCAATCAGCCCCAGCATTTT	CASSDRGVNQPQHF